Listed below are T cell receptor beta chains from one sample, sequenced in a study of circulating tumor DNA in untreated peripheral T-cell lymphoma. Some clones are missing from TCRdb's copy, which holds only in-frame ones; the method was immunoSEQ multiplex PCR. The top ten hold roughly 66% of the sample, which has about 1,400 clones, around 68% seen once. Material: tumor tissue. The receptors were sampled from a human donor with peripheral T-cell lymphoma. Each CDR3 is given with its conserved first and last residue. The order of the fields is J gene, D gene, clone size, V gene, CDR3 DNA, CDR3 protein. A D gene is named only where the DNA matches it firmly. The size of a clone is reported for some rows only, either as once, few or many, or as a class for expanded clones.

>TRBJ2-7|TRBD2|NA|TRBV19
TGTGCCAGTAGTATCCGACTAGCGGAGAGCTACGAGCAGTACTTC
CASSIRLAESYEQYF
>TRBJ2-1|NA|NA|TRBV15
TGTGCCACCAGCAGAGGTCGGGAGCCATCCTACAATGAGCAGTTCTTC
CATSRGREPSYNEQFF
>TRBJ2-1|NA|few|TRBV10-2
TGCGCCAGCACAAATAGCTACTCGGGGCAGTTCTTC
CASTNSYSGQFF
>TRBJ1-1|NA|NA|TRBV11-3
TGTGCCAGCAGTTTAATGGAGGGTGGCACTGAAGCTTTCTTT
CASSLMEGGTEAFF
>TRBJ2-7|NA|NA|TRBV6-4
TGTGCCAGCGGGGGTTCCTACGAGCAGTACTTC
CASGGSYEQYF
>TRBJ1-5|NA|NA|TRBV12-5
TGTGCTAGTGGTTTGGATCCTGGTCAGCCCCAGCATTTT
CASGLDPGQPQHF
>TRBJ2-2|TRBD2|NA|TRBV28
TGTGCCAGCACCAAGACCCCTTCGGGGGGACTTTACACCGGGGAGCTGTTTTTT
CASTKTPSGGLYTGELFF
>TRBJ2-1|TRBD2|NA|TRBV18
TGTGCCAGCCAAATACAGACTAGCGGGGGACCCTACAATGAGCAGTTCTTC
CASQIQTSGGPYNEQFF
>TRBJ2-1|TRBD2|few|TRBV19
TGTGCCAGTAGTAGGACTAGCGGGGGTGATGAGCAGTTCTTC
CASSRTSGGDEQFF
>TRBJ2-2|NA|NA|TRBV2
TGTGCCAGACAGGGGAACACCGGGGAGCTGTTTTTT
CARQGNTGELFF
>TRBJ1-5|NA|NA|TRBV11-3
TGTGCCAGCAGTTTAAGCCCAGCGGGCAATCAGCCCCAGCATTTT
CASSLSPAGNQPQHF
>TRBJ1-5|NA|few|TRBV7-5
TGTGCCAGCAGCATATCCCCGGGATTCAATCAGCCCCAGCATTTT
CASSISPGFNQPQHF
>TRBJ2-7|NA|few|TRBV5-1
TGCGCCAGCAGCTTGGGTGGGGAGATCTACGAGCAGTACTTC
CASSLGGEIYEQYF
>TRBJ2-1|NA|NA|TRBV9
TGTGCCAGCAGCGTGGGCACAAACGGGTACAATGAGCAGTTCTTC
CASSVGTNGYNEQFF
>TRBJ2-3|NA|NA|TRBV5-1
TGCGCCAGCAGCCATGGGACCGGAGTTATGAATACGCAGTATTTT
CASSHGTGVMNTQYF
>TRBJ1-2|NA|few|TRBV11-3
TGTGCCAGCAGCCGCCTGGAAGGACAGTATAACTATGGCTACACCTTC
CASSRLEGQYNYGYTF
>TRBJ1-5|NA|NA|TRBV19
TGTGCCAGTAGTGGCGGGGTAGGTCATCAGCCCCAGCATTTT
CASSGGVGHQPQHF
>TRBJ2-1|NA|NA|TRBV19
TGTGCCAGTCACAGGGAATCCATGTGGAATGAGCAGTTCTTC
CASHRESMWNEQFF